This T cell receptor beta chain stems from a study of T cell responses to AZD1222 COVID-19 vaccine. Findings of the study overall: Across the whole spike, CD4 TCRs peaked at regions 160-218 and 743-854. The repertoires were collected only after the peak T cell response.

About this clone itself: Its antigen is currently unknown.

Generated by immunoSEQ multiplex PCR, the TCRdb table keeps only in-frame clones and is missing some. The repertoire consists of about 170,000 clones, with more than 90% occurring once and the leading ten covering about 1.6%. The source was peripheral blood, collected on day 0 of AZD1222 vaccination. The receptor was isolated from an adult in good health.

Written as DNA, the CDR3 is TGCGCCAGCAGTTCTGGACAGAGAACCTACAATGAGCAGTTCTTC. Translating it yields CASSSGQRTYNEQFF. The chain has TRBV5-1 and TRBJ2-1; D may be TRBD1 (6 bases). The V end was cut by 5 bases, the J end by 2 bases, with 14 bases between. The CDR3 consists of 15 residues. Germline V gene sequence: CDR1 SGHRS, CDR2 YFSETQ.